The 22 T cell receptor beta chains below come from one sample, sequenced in a study of Tregs in tolerant kidney transplant recipients. Sequencing used immunoSEQ multiplex PCR; TCRdb keeps in-frame clones, though not all of them. This table holds about 72,000 clones, approximately 92% found once. The sample here was CD8+ T cells from blood, taken before the transplant. These TCRs come from a human donor who received a combined kidney and bone marrow transplant.

V gene TRBV4-1 combines with J gene TRBJ2-7, with 10 bases aligning to TRBD1. Germline CDR1 is MGHRA and CDR2 is YSYEKL. Trimming cost V 0 bases and J 3 bases; bases outside gene matches: 2. The CDR3 spans 15 residues. Written as DNA, the CDR3 is TGCGCCAGCAGCCAAGAAGGGACAGGGGTCTACGAGCAGTACTTC. It codes for CASSQEGTGVYEQYF.

The rearrangement links TRBV7-9 to TRBJ2-1; 11 positions agree with TRBD2. The length of the CDR3 is 16 residues. In germline, CDR1 is SEHNR, CDR2 FQNEAQ (reference sequence). V trimming: 7 bases; J trimming: 4 bases; junction bases outside the gene matches: 9. The CDR3 sequence is CASTRRGTSGYNEQFF. Written as DNA, the CDR3 is TGTGCCAGCACCCGACGAGGGACTAGCGGTTACAATGAGCAGTTCTTC.

The chain employs TRBV7-2 and TRBJ2-7; D possibly corresponds to TRBD2 (7 bases). V lost 0 bases and J lost 4, with 16 bases in between. CDR1 is SGHTA, CDR2 FQGNSA, per germline. This CDR3 is 16 amino acids long. CDR3 in DNA: TGTGCCAGCAGCTTAGCGGGGGGGCAAATGGGTTACGAGCAGTACTTC. It encodes CASSLAGGQMGYEQYF.

The gene calls are TRBV10-1 and TRBJ2-6; D gene unclear. The CDR3 has 19 residues. V was trimmed by 0 bases and J by 0 bases, leaving 15 bases between them. Germline CDR1 reads WNHNN; CDR2 reads SYGVQD (reference sequence). In DNA form, the CDR3 reads TGCGCCAGCAGTGAGTCGAAGGCAGGCCCGAGCTCTGGGGCCAACGTCCTGACTTTC. Encoded protein: CASSESKAGPSSGANVLTF.

As to this clone: Mismatch with germline at one junction end may stem from a read error. The gene calls are TRBV18 and TRBJ1-1, with D tentatively TRBD1 (6 bases). Germline lookup yields CDR1 KGHSH and CDR2 LQKENI. This CDR3 is built from 18 residues. This CDR3 is CASSPLIETGHYNTEAFF. DNA of the CDR3: TGTGCCAGCTCCCCACTCATCGAGACAGGACACTATAACACTGAAGCTTTCTTT. Based on the CDR3 plus reference TRBV18 and TRBJ1-1, the full variable domain is NAGVMQNPRHLVRRRGQEARLRCSPMKGHSHVYWYRQLPEEGLKFMVYLQKENIIDESGMPKERFSAEFPKEGPSILRIQQVVRGDSAAYFCASSPLIETGHYNTEAFFGQGTRLTVV.

The chain carries TRBV4-2 and TRBJ2-1; 7 nucleotides agree with TRBD2. Germline V gene data show CDR1 as LGHNA and CDR2 as YNFKEQ. J lost 6 bases, V lost 4 bases, and 15 bases had no gene match. This CDR3 contains 17 residues. The chain's CDR3 is CASSPQGAGFFRNEQFF. Written as DNA, the CDR3 is TGTGCCAGCAGCCCCCAAGGAGCGGGATTTTTCCGCAATGAGCAGTTCTTC.

Concerning this clone itself: The same CDR3 arises from other DNA sequences in this sample as well. The chain employs TRBV27 and TRBJ1-1; TRBD1 aligns across 7 bases. Germline V lookup: CDR1 MNHEY, CDR2 SMNVEV (reference sequence). V was clipped by 0 bases and J by 5 bases; unmatched bases: 6. The CDR3 totals 15 residues. CDR3 region: CASSLSGAGGTEAFF. In DNA, the CDR3 is TGTGCCAGCAGTTTATCGGGGGCAGGGGGAACTGAAGCTTTCTTT.

The chain has TRBV9 and TRBJ1-1; 10 bases fit TRBD1. Germline V CDR1 and CDR2: SGDLS, YYNGEE. With V trimmed by 2 bases and J by 5 bases, 6 bases remained unmatched. The CDR3 has 15 residues. The CDR3 sequence is CASSVWGDRGTEAFF. Here the CDR3 DNA reads TGTGCCAGCAGCGTCTGGGGGGACAGGGGAACTGAAGCTTTCTTT. The full variable domain, with the rest looked up from reference TRBV9 and TRBJ1-1, is DSGVTQTPKHLITATGQRVTLRCSPRSGDLSVYWYQQSLDQGLQFLIQYYNGEERAKGNILERFSAQQFPDLHSELNLSSLELGDSALYFCASSVWGDRGTEAFFGQGTRLTVV.

Details on this clone: Other DNA sequences of this sample code for an identical CDR3. The chain carries TRBV7-8 and TRBJ2-7, with 7 bases aligning to TRBD2. The junction had 0 bases not matched to a gene; V was cut back by 1 base and J by 3 bases. Germline-derived CDR1 and CDR2 are SGHVS and FQNEAQ. This CDR3 is 13 amino acids long. The DNA of the CDR3 is TGTGCCAGCAGCTTAGGCGGGGGCTACGAGCAGTACTTC. It specifies CASSLGGGYEQYF.

V usage is TRBV6-5 and J usage is TRBJ2-1, with D perhaps TRBD1 (5 bases). Looked up from germline, CDR1 is MNHEY and CDR2 is SVGAGI. The CDR3 contains 16 residues. Trimming removed 0 bases at V and 8 bases at J, with 17 bases between. The CDR3 nucleotides are TGTGCCAGCAGTTACTCGATAGGGGCAGTCATCCATGAGCAGTTCTTC. It yields the protein CASSYSIGAVIHEQFF.

This clone was recorded only once. The V gene is TRBV27, the J gene TRBJ2-7; D possibly corresponds to TRBD2 (9 bases). CDR1 and CDR2 (germline): MNHEY, SMNVEV (reference sequence). V was shortened by 4 bases and J by 5 bases, with 36 bases between the two germline ends. CDR3 length: 21 amino acids. CDR3 coding DNA: TGTGCCAGCAGTTCCCCTCGGACAGGGCAAACGAGCGGGAGGTTGGTCCACGAGCAGTACTTC. Translation: CASSSPRTGQTSGRLVHEQYF.

V is TRBV6-6 and J is TRBJ2-3, with D possibly matching TRBD2 (5 bases). V was cut by 3 bases and J by 1 base, with 11 bases left in between. This CDR3 has 15 residues. The germline V gene has CDR1 MNHNY and CDR2 SVGAGI (reference sequence). The CDR3 coding sequence is TGTGCCAGCAGTTATCTTGAGCGGCGCACAGATACGCAGTATTTT. Encoded protein: CASSYLERRTDTQYF.

The V call is TRBV11-3, the J call TRBJ2-6; D possibly corresponds to TRBD1 (5 bases). The V and J ends lost 4 bases and 2 bases respectively, with 9 bases between them. CDR3 length equals 15 residues. Looked up from germline, CDR1 is SGHNT and CDR2 is YENEEA. As DNA, the CDR3 is TGTGCCAGCAGCTCGCACAGGACTGGGGCCAACGTCCTGACTTTC. As protein: CASSSHRTGANVLTF.

The V call is TRBV10-3, the J call TRBJ2-1; TRBD2 aligns across 7 bases. The V and J ends lost 11 bases and 2 bases, in that order; junction bases with no gene match: 12. CDR3 length equals 15 residues. CDR1 is ENHRY, CDR2 SYGVKD, per germline. CDR3 in DNA: TGTGCCGTCCTAGCGGATCAATTTACCTACAATGAGCAGTTCTTC. This encodes CAVLADQFTYNEQFF.

J is TRBJ2-1 and V is TRBV7-6, with D possibly TRBD2 on 5 matching bases. Trimming cost V 4 bases and J 3 bases, with 13 bases left between them. The CDR3 covers 15 residues. From germline, CDR1 is SGHVS and CDR2 FNYEAQ. The CDR3 nucleotides read TGTGCCAGCAGCTCGACCCCGGGGTTCTACAATGAGCAGTTCTTC. Protein sequence: CASSSTPGFYNEQFF.

This clone has only a few counts. The gene calls are TRBV7-9 and TRBJ1-2; tentatively, D is TRBD1 (6 bases). V gave up 2 bases and J gave up 3 bases, with 10 bases separating them. CDR3 length: 14 residues. Germline CDR1 SEHNR, CDR2 FQNEAQ (reference sequence). CDR3 DNA sequence: TGTGCCAGCAGCTTACAGGGGTCCTACTATGGCTACACCTTC. Protein: CASSLQGSYYGYTF.

The CDR3 nucleotides are TGCGCCAGCAGCCAAGAGACTTATCACGGAAACACCGGGGAGCTGTTTTTT. Translation gives CASSQETYHGNTGELFF. The chain uses TRBV4-3 and TRBJ2-2; D gene uncertain. Trimming shortened V by 0 bases and J by 2 bases, and 13 bases separated the two germline ends. CDR3 size: 17 residues. Germline assignment: CDR1 LGHNA and CDR2 YSLEER.

The chain joins TRBV4-3 to TRBJ2-1; 9 bases are a match to TRBD2. CDR1 and CDR2 (germline): LGHNA, YSLEER. The ends lost 1 base at V and 9 bases at J; junction bases unmatched: 7. CDR3 length: 15 amino acids. The CDR3 DNA sequence: TGCGCCAGCAGCCAAGGCGGTGGGACTAGCACTGAGCAGTTCTTC. It encodes CASSQGGGTSTEQFF.

This clone was counted a few times. This sequence joins TRBV19 and TRBJ1-2, with D perhaps matching TRBD1 (6 bases). From germline, CDR1 is LNHDA and CDR2 SQIVND (reference sequence). CDR3 length: 12 amino acids. The V gene lost 6 bases and the J gene lost 6 bases, with 11 bases spanning the gap. The CDR3 loop reads CASRPGQHGYTF. DNA for the CDR3: TGTGCCAGTAGACCCGGACAGCATGGCTACACCTTC.

CDR3 bases: TGTGCCAGCAGCGTAGCGTCTGAGGGGGGGGATGGCTACACCTTC. Translating it yields CASSVASEGGDGYTF. The gene calls are TRBV9 and TRBJ1-2, with D possibly being TRBD1 (6 bases). The CDR3 has 15 amino acids. Trimming pared 0 bases from V and 6 bases from J, leaving 15 bases between. Germline values: CDR1 SGDLS, CDR2 YYNGEE. Using reference TRBV9 and TRBJ1-2 for the parts outside the CDR3, the full variable domain is DSGVTQTPKHLITATGQRVTLRCSPRSGDLSVYWYQQSLDQGLQFLIQYYNGEERAKGNILERFSAQQFPDLHSELNLSSLELGDSALYFCASSVASEGGDGYTFGSGTRLTVV.

There are a few counts of this clone. The sample has other DNA sequences that encode this CDR3 too. The chain couples TRBV21-1 to TRBJ1-6. TRBV21-1 counts as a pseudogene. There are 17 residues in the CDR3. Here the CDR3 DNA reads TGTGCCAGCAGCCCCGTGGAGGGAAAAGAGGACAATTCACCCCTCCACTTT. This sequence encodes CASSPVEGKEDNSPLHF.

CDR3 loop: CASSDRGLNNEQFF. The CDR3 DNA sequence: TGTGCCAGCAGTGATAGGGGACTGAACAATGAGCAGTTCTTC. The chain carries TRBV2 and TRBJ2-1, with a weak D call TRBD2 (6 bases). The CDR3 totals 14 residues. Looked up from germline, CDR1 is SNHLY and CDR2 is FYNNEI. V dropped 3 bases and J dropped 5 bases, with 11 bases sitting between them.